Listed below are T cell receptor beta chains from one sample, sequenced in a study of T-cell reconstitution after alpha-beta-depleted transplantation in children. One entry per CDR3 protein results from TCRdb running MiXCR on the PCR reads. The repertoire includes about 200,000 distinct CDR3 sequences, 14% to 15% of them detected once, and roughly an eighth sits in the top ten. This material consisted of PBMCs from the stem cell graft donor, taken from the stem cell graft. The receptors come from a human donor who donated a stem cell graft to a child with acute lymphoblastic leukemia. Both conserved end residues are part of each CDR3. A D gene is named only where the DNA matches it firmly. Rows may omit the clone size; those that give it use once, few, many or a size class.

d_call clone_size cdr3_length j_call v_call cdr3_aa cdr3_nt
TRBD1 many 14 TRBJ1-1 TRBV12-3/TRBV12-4 CASSHTGGRTEAFF TGTGCCAGCAGTCACACAGGGGGACGGACTGAAGCTTTCTTT
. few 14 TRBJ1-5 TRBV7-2 CASSLRDSNQPQHF TGTGCCAGCAGCCTTCGGGACAGCAATCAGCCCCAGCATTTT
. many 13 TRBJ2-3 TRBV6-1 CASSPVSTDTQYF TGTGCCAGCAGCCCGGTCAGCACAGATACGCAGTATTTT
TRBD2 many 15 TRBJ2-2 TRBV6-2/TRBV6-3 CASNKGLVNTGELFF TGTGCCAGCAACAAAGGACTAGTGAACACCGGGGAGCTGTTTTTT
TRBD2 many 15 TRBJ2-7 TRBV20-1 CSARDSTGGAYEQYF TGCAGTGCTAGAGATAGCACGGGAGGGGCCTACGAGCAGTACTTC
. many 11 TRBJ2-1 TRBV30 CAWRQRDEQFF TGTGCCTGGCGGCAGCGCGATGAGCAGTTCTTC
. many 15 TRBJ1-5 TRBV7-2 CASSLAWGGNQPQHF TGTGCCAGCAGCTTAGCTTGGGGGGGCAATCAGCCCCAGCATTTT
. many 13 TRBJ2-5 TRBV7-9 CATSGGPQETQYF TGTGCCACATCGGGGGGCCCACAAGAGACCCAGTACTTC
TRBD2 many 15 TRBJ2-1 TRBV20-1 CSARGRLAGFDEQFF TGCAGTGCTAGAGGGAGACTAGCGGGTTTCGATGAGCAGTTCTTC
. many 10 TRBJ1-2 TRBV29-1 CSAGGYGYTF TGCAGCGCCGGGGGTTATGGCTACACCTTC
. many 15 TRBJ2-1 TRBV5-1 CASRPSTEANNEQFF TGCGCCAGCAGACCCTCGACCGAGGCGAACAATGAGCAGTTCTTC
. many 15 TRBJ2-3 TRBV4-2 CASSQDQEGTDTQYF TGTGCCAGCAGCCAAGATCAGGAGGGCACAGATACGCAGTATTTT
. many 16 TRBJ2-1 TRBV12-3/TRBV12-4 CASSLRLGRGNNEQFF TGTGCCAGCAGCTTGCGGCTGGGTCGGGGGAACAATGAGCAGTTCTTC
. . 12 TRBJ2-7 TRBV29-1 CSVAGQSYEQYF TGCAGCGTTGCTGGACAGAGCTACGAGCAGTACTTC
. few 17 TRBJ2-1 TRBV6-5 CASSYSRRRGVYNEQFF TGTGCCAGCAGTTACTCGAGGCGAAGGGGAGTCTACAATGAGCAGTTCTTC
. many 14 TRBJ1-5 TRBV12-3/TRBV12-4 CASRRQGGNQPQHF TGTGCCAGCAGAAGGCAGGGTGGCAATCAGCCCCAGCATTTT
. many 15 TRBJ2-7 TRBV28 CASSLNGQGGYEQYF TGTGCCAGCAGTTTAAATGGGCAGGGCGGCTACGAGCAGTACTTC
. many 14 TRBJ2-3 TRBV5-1 CASSLPERTDTQYF TGCGCCAGCAGCTTGCCGGAGAGAACAGATACGCAGTATTTT
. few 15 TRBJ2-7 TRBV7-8 CASSLWRAGDDEQYF TGTGCCAGCAGCTTATGGCGGGCAGGGGATGACGAGCAGTACTTC
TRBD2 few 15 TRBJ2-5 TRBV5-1 CASSGSGRATETQYF TGCGCCAGCAGCGGAAGCGGGAGGGCAACAGAGACCCAGTACTTC
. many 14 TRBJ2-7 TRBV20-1 CSAGVTGIGYEQYF TGCAGTGCTGGAGTAACAGGGATCGGTTACGAGCAGTACTTC
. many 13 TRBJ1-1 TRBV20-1 CSAVPRRDTEAFF TGCAGTGCCGTACCTCGGAGGGACACTGAAGCTTTCTTT
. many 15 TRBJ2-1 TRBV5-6 CASNPNRLVGNEQFF TGTGCCAGCAACCCCAATAGACTAGTCGGCAATGAGCAGTTCTTC
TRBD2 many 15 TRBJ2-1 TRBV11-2 CASSLGLAGRNEQFF TGTGCCAGCAGCTTAGGGCTAGCGGGGAGGAATGAGCAGTTCTTC
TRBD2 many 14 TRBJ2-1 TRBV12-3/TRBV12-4 CASRGLAGNNEQFF TGTGCCAGCAGGGGACTAGCGGGAAACAATGAGCAGTTCTTC
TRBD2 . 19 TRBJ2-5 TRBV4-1 CASRQGRLAGGAAEETQYF TGCGCCAGCAGACAAGGGAGACTAGCGGGAGGAGCGGCGGAAGAGACCCAGTACTTC
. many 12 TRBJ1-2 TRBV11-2 CASSLQGLGYTF TGTGCCAGCAGCTTACAGGGGCTTGGCTACACCTTC
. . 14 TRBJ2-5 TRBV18 CASSPRSTQETQYF TGTGCCAGCTCACCACGATCAACCCAAGAGACCCAGTACTTC
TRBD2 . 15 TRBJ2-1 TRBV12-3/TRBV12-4 CASTLAGRIYNEQFF TGTGCCAGTACCCTAGCGGGAAGAATCTACAATGAGCAGTTCTTC
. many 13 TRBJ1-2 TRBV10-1 CASSEFGTYGYTF TGCGCCAGCAGTGAGTTTGGGACCTATGGCTACACCTTC
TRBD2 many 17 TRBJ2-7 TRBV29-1 CSSWARAGGTGSYEQYF TGCAGCTCCTGGGCAAGGGCGGGAGGAACCGGTTCCTACGAGCAGTACTTC
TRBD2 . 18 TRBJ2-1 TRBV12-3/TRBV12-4 CAFSLAFGTSPSGNEQFF TGTGCCTTCAGTTTAGCCTTCGGGACTAGCCCGTCGGGCAATGAGCAGTTCTTC
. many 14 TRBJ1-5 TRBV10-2 CASSESGSDQPQHF TGCGCCAGCAGTGAGTCGGGGAGCGATCAGCCCCAGCATTTT
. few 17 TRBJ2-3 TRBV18 CASSPSDRAPSTDTQYF TGTGCCAGCTCACCCTCGGACCGGGCCCCTAGCACAGATACGCAGTATTTT
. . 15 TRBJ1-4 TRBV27 CASSPKPGRDEKLFF TGTGCCAGCAGTCCGAAACCCGGGCGGGATGAAAAACTGTTTTTT
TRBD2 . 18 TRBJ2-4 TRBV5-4 CASSRYGTSGRAQNIQYF TGTGCCAGCAGCCGATACGGGACTAGCGGGAGGGCCCAAAACATTCAGTACTTC
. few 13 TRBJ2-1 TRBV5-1 CASSSPRGNEQFF TGCGCCAGCAGCTCGCCTCGGGGGAATGAGCAGTTCTTC
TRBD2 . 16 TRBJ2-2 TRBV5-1 CASRRTSGMNTGELFF TGCGCCAGCAGGCGGACTAGCGGGATGAACACCGGGGAGCTGTTTTTT
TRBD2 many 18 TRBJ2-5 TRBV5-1 CASRSTLAGGLVQETQYF TGCGCCAGCAGGAGCACCCTAGCGGGAGGGCTGGTACAAGAGACCCAGTACTTC
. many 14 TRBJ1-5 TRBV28 CASSFGNTYQPQHF TGTGCCAGCAGCTTCGGGAACACCTATCAGCCCCAGCATTTT
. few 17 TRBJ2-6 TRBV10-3 CAISEERKLAGANVLTF TGTGCCATCAGTGAAGAGAGAAAACTCGCTGGGGCCAACGTCCTGACTTTC
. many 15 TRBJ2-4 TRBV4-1 CASSQVFSVGNIQYF TGCGCCAGCAGCCAAGTTTTCAGCGTGGGAAACATTCAGTACTTC
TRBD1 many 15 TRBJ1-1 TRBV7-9 CASSGTQGANTEAFF TGTGCCAGCAGCGGGACACAGGGGGCGAACACTGAAGCTTTCTTT
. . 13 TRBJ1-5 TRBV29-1 CSVGEDSNQPQHF TGCAGCGTTGGGGAGGATAGCAATCAGCCCCAGCATTTT
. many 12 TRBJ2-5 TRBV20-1 CSAPDPAEAQYF TGCAGTGCGCCTGACCCTGCTGAGGCCCAGTACTTC
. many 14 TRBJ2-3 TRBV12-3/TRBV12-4 CASSYERPRITQYF TGTGCCAGCAGTTACGAGCGACCCCGGATTACGCAGTATTTT
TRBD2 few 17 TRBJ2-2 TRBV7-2 CASRSKGREGGTGELFF TGTGCCAGCAGATCAAAGGGGCGGGAGGGAGGCACCGGGGAGCTGTTTTTT
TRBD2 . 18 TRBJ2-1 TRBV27 CASSSITFSGRRWNEQFF TGTGCCAGCAGTTCTATCACCTTCAGCGGGAGGAGATGGAATGAGCAGTTCTTC
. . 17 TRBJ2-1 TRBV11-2 CASSLEGMFPAYNEQFF TGTGCCAGCAGCTTAGAAGGGATGTTCCCAGCCTACAATGAGCAGTTCTTC
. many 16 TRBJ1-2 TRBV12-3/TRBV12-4 CASSYSGTKSAYGYTF TGTGCCAGCAGCTACTCAGGGACTAAATCGGCCTATGGCTACACCTTC
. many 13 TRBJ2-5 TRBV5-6 CASTSTHQETQYF TGTGCCAGCACGAGCACCCACCAAGAGACCCAGTACTTC
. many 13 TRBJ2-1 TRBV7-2 CASSYQGSYEQFF TGTGCCAGCAGTTATCAGGGTTCTTATGAGCAGTTCTTC
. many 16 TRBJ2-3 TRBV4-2 CASSPQGPSPDDTQYF TGTGCCAGCAGCCCCCAGGGACCCTCTCCTGATGATACGCAGTATTTT